The entry below describes one T cell receptor beta chain. The sample originates from a study of blood T cell repertoires in COVID-19. Study summary: Acute-phase and convalescent COVID-19 samples originated in the United States, Italy and Spain. Sources were T cells, B-cell-depleted T cells, or PBMCs; the material itself was cDNA or gDNA.

With 3 bases clipped from V and 4 bases from J, the junction kept 5 bases outside the gene matches. The CDR3 is 16 residues long. Germline V CDR1 and CDR2: KGHDR, SFDVKD. Authors' data handling: Reference gene primers were amplified, and this amplification served to estimate nucleated cell counts. This table comes from immunoSEQ multiplex PCR, and its TCRdb copy is limited to in-frame clones, with some not included. Clone size and V and J calls were adopted from that table, with D and trimming inferred from the DNA. The sample has approximately 250,000 clones, 65% to 90% seen once; the top ten hold roughly 7%.

V is TRBV24-1 and J is TRBJ1-4; 9 positions agree with TRBD1. This sequence originates from a woman aged 50 to 60 with acute or convalescent COVID-19. The sequenced material came from peripheral blood. CDR3 bases: TGTGCCACCAGTGATCCTGCGGGACAGGGTAATGAAAAACTGTTTTTT. This gives the protein CATSDPAGQGNEKLFF.